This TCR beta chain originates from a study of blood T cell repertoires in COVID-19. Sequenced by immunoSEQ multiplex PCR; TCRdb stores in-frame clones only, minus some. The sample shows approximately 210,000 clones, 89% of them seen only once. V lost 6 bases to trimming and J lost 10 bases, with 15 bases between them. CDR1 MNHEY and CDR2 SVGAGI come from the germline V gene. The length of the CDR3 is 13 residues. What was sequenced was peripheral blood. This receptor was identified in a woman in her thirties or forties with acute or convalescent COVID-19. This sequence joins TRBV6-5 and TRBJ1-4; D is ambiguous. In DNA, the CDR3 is TGTGCCAGCAGGGCTAGGCCGGGTGGAAAACTGTTTTTT. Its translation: CASRARPGGKLFF.